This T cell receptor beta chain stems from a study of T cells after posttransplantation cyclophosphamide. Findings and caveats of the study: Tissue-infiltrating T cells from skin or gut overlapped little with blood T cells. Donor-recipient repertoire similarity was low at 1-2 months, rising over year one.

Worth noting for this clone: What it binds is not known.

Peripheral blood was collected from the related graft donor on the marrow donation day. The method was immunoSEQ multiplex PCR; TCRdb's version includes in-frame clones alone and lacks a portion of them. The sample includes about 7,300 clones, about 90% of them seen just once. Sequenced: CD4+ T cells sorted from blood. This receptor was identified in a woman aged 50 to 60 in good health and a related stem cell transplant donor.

The CDR3 reads CASIRTGEPGNTIYF. In DNA, the CDR3 is TGTGCCAGCATTCGGACCGGGGAACCTGGAAACACCATATATTTT. This chain links TRBV6-1 with TRBJ1-3; the D is unclear. CDR1 and CDR2 from the germline V gene are MNHNS and SASEGT. V lost 7 bases and J lost 2, with 15 bases in between. The CDR3 consists of 15 residues.